This T cell receptor (beta chain) derives from a study of T cell repertoires in cytomegalovirus infection. Study-wide background: CMV infection and matching HLA type were both indicated by public TCR beta signatures.

V dropped 4 bases and J dropped 2; count of bases not matched to a gene: 2. CDR3 length equals 14 residues. MiXCR was run by TCRdb on the reads, yielding one entry per CDR3 protein. The data hold around 550,000 distinct CDR3 sequences, with 26% observed a single time. Comment on this clonotype: The antigen is undetermined.

Study observations and caveats: The ex vivo response showed dominance by HLA-C-restricted CMV-specific TCR beta clonotypes. Carriage of CMV together with the relevant HLA was identifiable through cumulative public TCR beta family frequency.

The specimen sequenced was PBMCs. V gene TRBV12-3 or TRBV12-4 combines with J gene TRBJ2-7, with TRBD2 identical over 10 bases. The sequence was obtained from a human donor in good health (CMV status not recorded). Some clones in this sample may be carry-over from other donors' samples. The CDR3 sequence: CASSYTSGTYEQYF. The DNA of the CDR3 is TGTGCCAGCAGTTATACTAGCGGGACCTACGAGCAGTACTTC.